This T cell receptor beta chain was profiled in a study of cytomegalovirus exposure and HLA in healthy donors. The wider study: Sequencing of approximately 190 million T cells in an earlier analysis found 100 million to 140 million unique TCR beta sequences.

Germline CDR1 reads SGHRS; CDR2 reads YFSETQ. The junction had 9 bases not matched to a gene; V was cut back by 3 bases and J by 0 bases. This CDR3 is 18 amino acids long. With 60 Vbeta and 13 Jbeta primers, the PCR was carried out. Assay used: immunoSEQ multiplex PCR; TCRdb lists only in-frame clones, some missing. The sample shows about 190,000 clones, roughly 80% of them seen only once. Comment on this clone: The antigen is unknown.

Broader study findings: In vitro, three CMV-associated chains proved specific for CMV antigens.

The sample was PBMCs. The chain recombines TRBV5-1 with TRBJ2-1; 10 nucleotides match TRBD2. The origin of this receptor is a woman in her thirties in good health and CMV-seropositive. The CDR3 sequence is CASSSGLALGSSYNEQFF. In nucleotides, the CDR3 is TGCGCCAGCAGCTCGGGACTAGCGTTAGGGAGCTCCTACAATGAGCAGTTCTTC.